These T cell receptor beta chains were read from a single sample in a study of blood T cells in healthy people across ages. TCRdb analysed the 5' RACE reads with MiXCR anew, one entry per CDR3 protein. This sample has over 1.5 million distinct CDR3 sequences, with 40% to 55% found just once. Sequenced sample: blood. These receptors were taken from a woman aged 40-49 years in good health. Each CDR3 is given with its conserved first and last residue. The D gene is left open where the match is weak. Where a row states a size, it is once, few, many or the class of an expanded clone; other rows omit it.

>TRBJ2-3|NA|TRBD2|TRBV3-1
TGTGCCAGCAGCGAAGAGCGGGACACAGATACGCAGTATTTT
CASSEERDTDTQYF
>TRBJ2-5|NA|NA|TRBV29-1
TGCAGCGTGCCTACGTACCAAGAGACCCAGTACTTC
CSVPTYQETQYF
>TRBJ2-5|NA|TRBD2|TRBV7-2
TGTGCCAGCAGCGACCTAGAACTAGCGGGGGGGCCAGGGTTGAAGACCCAGTACTTC
CASSDLELAGGPGLKTQYF
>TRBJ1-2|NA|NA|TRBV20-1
TGCAGTGCTGCTGGGCAGTATGGCTACACCTTC
CSAAGQYGYTF
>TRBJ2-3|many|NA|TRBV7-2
TGTGCCAGCAGCTTGGGGCAGAAGAGTACAGATACGCAGTATTTT
CASSLGQKSTDTQYF
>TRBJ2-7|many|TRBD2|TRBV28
TGTGCCAGCAAGGCCCCCCTGGGTAGCGGGAGGACCTACGAGCAGTACTTC
CASKAPLGSGRTYEQYF
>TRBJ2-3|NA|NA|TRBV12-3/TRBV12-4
TGTGCCAGCAGTTTCCTGAGGGGGGGCAGGACAGATACGCAGTATTTT
CASSFLRGGRTDTQYF
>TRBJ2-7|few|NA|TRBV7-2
TGTGCCAGCGACTCTACCGCGGGCTACGAGCAGTACTTC
CASDSTAGYEQYF
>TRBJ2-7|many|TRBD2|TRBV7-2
TGTGCCAGCAGCTTAGAACTAGCGGGCTCCTACGAGCAGTACTTC
CASSLELAGSYEQYF
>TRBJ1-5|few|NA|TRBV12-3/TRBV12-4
TGTGCCAGCAGTTTATCAGGGCGTCAGCCCCAGCATTTT
CASSLSGRQPQHF
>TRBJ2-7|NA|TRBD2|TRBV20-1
TGCAGTGCTTGGTCGGGGGGGGACGAGCAGTACTTC
CSAWSGGDEQYF
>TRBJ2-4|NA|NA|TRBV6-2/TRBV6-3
TGTGCCAGCAGTTACCTGGACGGGTTTCTAGCCAAAAACATTCAGTACTTC
CASSYLDGFLAKNIQYF
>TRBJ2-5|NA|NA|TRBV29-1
TGCAGCGTTGAAAGCCTGGGGGCAAAGCAGTACTTC
CSVESLGAKQYF
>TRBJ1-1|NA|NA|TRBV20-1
TGCAGTGCTAGCGGGGGGAACACTGAAGCTTTCTTT
CSASGGNTEAFF
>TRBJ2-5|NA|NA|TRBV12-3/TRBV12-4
TGTGCCAGCAGTTTACTAGGGATGGGTCCGCAAGAGACCCAGTACTTC
CASSLLGMGPQETQYF
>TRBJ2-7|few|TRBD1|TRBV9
TGTGCCAGCAGCCCCCACGGGACAGGGTCCTACGAGCAGTACTTC
CASSPHGTGSYEQYF
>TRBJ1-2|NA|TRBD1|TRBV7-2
TGTGCCAGCAGCTTTTCGGGAGGACAGGGAGGGAGTGGCTACACCTTC
CASSFSGGQGGSGYTF
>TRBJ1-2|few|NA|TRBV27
TGTGCCAGCAGTTTATCCGGGGAGAGGGGCTACACCTTC
CASSLSGERGYTF
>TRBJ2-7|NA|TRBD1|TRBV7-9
TGTGCCAGCAGCTCGCAGGGACAGGTCAACGAGCAGTACTTC
CASSSQGQVNEQYF
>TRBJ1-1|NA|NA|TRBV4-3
TGCGCCAGCAGCCACAGCGGAGAGGGTGTTGAAGCTTTCTTT
CASSHSGEGVEAFF
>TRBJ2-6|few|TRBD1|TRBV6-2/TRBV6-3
TGTGCCAGCACTACAGGGGGCCCTCTCTCTGGGGCCAACGTCCTGACTTTC
CASTTGGPLSGANVLTF
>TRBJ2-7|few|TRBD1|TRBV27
TGTGCCAGCAGTTTAAGGACAGGGGACGAGCAGTACTTC
CASSLRTGDEQYF
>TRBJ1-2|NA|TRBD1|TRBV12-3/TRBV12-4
TGTGCCAGCAGTCGACCTGGACAGGGGCGAAATGGGGTGGGCTACACCTTC
CASSRPGQGRNGVGYTF
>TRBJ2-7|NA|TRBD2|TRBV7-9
TGTGCCAGCAGCTTAATAGGGACTAGTTCACCCGAGCAGTACTTC
CASSLIGTSSPEQYF
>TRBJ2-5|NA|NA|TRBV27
TGTGCCAGCAGTTTCTTCGGGGGGACCCAGTACTTC
CASSFFGGTQYF
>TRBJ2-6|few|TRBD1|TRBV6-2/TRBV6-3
TGTGCCAGCAGTTACTATGGGACAGCCTCTGGGGCCAACGTCCTGACTTTC
CASSYYGTASGANVLTF
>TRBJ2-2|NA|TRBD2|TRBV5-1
TGCGCCAGCAGCTTGGTGGGACTAGCGGAACATGGCGGGGAGCTGTTTTTT
CASSLVGLAEHGGELFF
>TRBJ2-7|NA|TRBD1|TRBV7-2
TGTGCCAGCAGCCAGCCTAGGGACAGGGAGAACGAGCAGTACTTC
CASSQPRDRENEQYF
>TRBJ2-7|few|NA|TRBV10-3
TGTGCCATCAGTGAGTCCACCGGGACACCATACGAGCAGTACTTC
CAISESTGTPYEQYF
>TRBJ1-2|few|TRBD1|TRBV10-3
TGTGCCATCATCCCCGGACAGGGGGACTATGGCTACACCTTC
CAIIPGQGDYGYTF